The clone carrying this T cell receptor beta chain was counted only a few times. What it recognizes is unknown. One entry per CDR3 protein results from TCRdb running MiXCR on the RT-PCR reads. The sample contains a few hundred thousand distinct CDR3 sequences, approximately 14% of which appear only once. Germline values: CDR1 SGHRS, CDR2 YFSETQ. This CDR3 is 13 amino acids long. The trim removed 7 bases at V and 6 bases at J, leaving 4 bases unmatched. This sample was included in a study of response to subunit inactivated influenza vaccine. Overall study findings and caveats: New T cells are recruited in small numbers by each seasonal influenza vaccination, according to the authors' suggestion.

The chain couples TRBV5-1 to TRBJ2-2; TRBD1 matches 9 bases. Specimen: PBMCs from blood, collected 12 days after vaccination. The sequence came from a man between 45 and 60 years old who received an inactivated influenza vaccine. This CDR3 is CASGDRVPGELFF. CDR3 nucleotides: TGCGCCAGCGGGGACAGGGTCCCCGGGGAGCTGTTTTTT.